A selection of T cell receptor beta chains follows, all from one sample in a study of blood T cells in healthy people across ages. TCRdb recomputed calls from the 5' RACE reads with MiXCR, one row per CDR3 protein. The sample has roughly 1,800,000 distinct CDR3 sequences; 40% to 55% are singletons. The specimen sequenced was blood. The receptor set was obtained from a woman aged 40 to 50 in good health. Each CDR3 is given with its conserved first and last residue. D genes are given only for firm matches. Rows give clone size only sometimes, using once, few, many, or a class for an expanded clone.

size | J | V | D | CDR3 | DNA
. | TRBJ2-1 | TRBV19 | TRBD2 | CASRDSRGREQFF | TGTGCCAGTAGGGACTCGCGGGGGAGAGAGCAGTTCTTC
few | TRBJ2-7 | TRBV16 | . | CASSQLGTYEQYF | TGTGCCAGCAGCCAATTAGGTACCTACGAGCAGTACTTC
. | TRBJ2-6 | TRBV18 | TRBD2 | CASSLTGLAGYFSGANVLTF | TGTGCCAGCTCGCTGACAGGACTAGCGGGGTACTTCTCTGGGGCCAACGTCCTGACTTTC
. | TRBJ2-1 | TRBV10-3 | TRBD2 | CAISEMRGGYNEQFF | TGTGCCATCAGTGAAATGCGGGGGGGCTACAATGAGCAGTTCTTC
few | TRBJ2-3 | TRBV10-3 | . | CAISDGFADTQYF | TGTGCCATCAGTGACGGGTTCGCAGATACGCAGTATTTT
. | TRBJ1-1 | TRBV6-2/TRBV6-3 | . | CASSRPGANTEAFF | TGTGCCAGCAGTAGACCCGGGGCGAACACTGAAGCTTTCTTT
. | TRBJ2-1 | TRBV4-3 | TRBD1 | CASSQDRGQIYNEQFF | TGCGCCAGCAGCCAGGACAGGGGCCAAATTTACAATGAGCAGTTCTTC
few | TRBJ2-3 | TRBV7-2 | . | CASSARPGATDTQYF | TGTGCCAGCAGCGCCCGCCCGGGGGCCACAGATACGCAGTATTTT
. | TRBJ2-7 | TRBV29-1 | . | CSVKREYEQYF | TGCAGCGTTAAACGAGAATACGAGCAGTACTTC
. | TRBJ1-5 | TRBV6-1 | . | CASSEARNQPQHF | TGTGCCAGCAGTGAAGCGAGAAATCAGCCCCAGCATTTT
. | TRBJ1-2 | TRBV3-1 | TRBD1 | CASSHRDRGRFSGYTF | TGTGCCAGCAGCCACCGGGACAGGGGACGTTTTTCTGGCTACACCTTC
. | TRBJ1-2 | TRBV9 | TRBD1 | CASSAQTGPIYGYTF | TGTGCCAGCAGCGCCCAGACAGGGCCTATCTATGGCTACACCTTC
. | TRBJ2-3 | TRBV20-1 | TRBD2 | CSAKLAEPFYRDTQYF | TGCAGTGCTAAACTAGCGGAGCCGTTCTACAGGGATACGCAGTATTTT
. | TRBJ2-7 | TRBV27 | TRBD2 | CASSFVPLGLAGVYEQYF | TGTGCCAGCAGTTTCGTACCGCTGGGACTAGCGGGGGTCTACGAGCAGTACTTC
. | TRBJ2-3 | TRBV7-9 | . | CASRSGTEDTQYF | TGTGCCAGCAGGTCCGGGACTGAGGATACGCAGTATTTT
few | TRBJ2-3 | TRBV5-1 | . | CASGPRGDTQYF | TGCGCCAGCGGCCCTAGAGGAGATACGCAGTATTTT
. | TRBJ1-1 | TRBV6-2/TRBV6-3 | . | CASSYSYLEAIMNTEAFF | TGTGCCAGCAGTTACTCATATCTTGAGGCCATAATGAACACTGAAGCTTTCTTT
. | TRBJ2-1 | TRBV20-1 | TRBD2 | CSANRLAGNYNEQFF | TGCAGTGCTAATAGACTAGCGGGGAACTACAATGAGCAGTTCTTC
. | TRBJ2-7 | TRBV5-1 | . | CASSWGGQAVYYEQYF | TGCGCCAGCAGCTGGGGGGGCCAGGCCGTCTACTACGAGCAGTACTTC
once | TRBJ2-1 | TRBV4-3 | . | CASSASTTCNEQFF | TGCGCCAGCAGCGCTTCTACCACCTGCAATGAGCAGTTCTTC
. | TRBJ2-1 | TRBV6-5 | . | CASSYGSTGNEQFF | TGTGCCAGCAGTTACGGATCTACGGGCAATGAGCAGTTCTTC
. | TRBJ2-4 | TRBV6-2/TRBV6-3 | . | CASSATLLLAKNIQYF | TGTGCCAGCAGTGCGACACTCCTCCTAGCCAAAAACATTCAGTACTTC
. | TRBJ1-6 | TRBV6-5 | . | CASSYSGELYNSPLHF | TGTGCCAGCAGTTACTCGGGGGAACTCTATAATTCACCCCTCCACTTT
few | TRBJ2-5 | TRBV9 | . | CASSVLSEETQYF | TGTGCCAGCAGCGTACTTAGCGAAGAGACCCAGTACTTC
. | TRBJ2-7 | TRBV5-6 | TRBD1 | CASSLRPLGQGNEQYF | TGTGCCAGCAGCTTACGACCCTTGGGACAGGGGAACGAGCAGTACTTC
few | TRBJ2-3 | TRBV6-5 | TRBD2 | CASENKRGSTDTQYF | TGTGCCAGCGAGAACAAGCGGGGGAGCACAGATACGCAGTATTTT
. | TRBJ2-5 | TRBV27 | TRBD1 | CASSLDRAQQETQYF | TGTGCCAGCAGTTTAGACAGGGCCCAACAAGAGACCCAGTACTTC
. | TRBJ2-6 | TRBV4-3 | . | CASSQALVGGSSGANVLTF | TGCGCCAGCAGCCAGGCACTAGTGGGGGGATCCTCTGGGGCCAACGTCCTGACTTTC
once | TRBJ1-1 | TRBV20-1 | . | CSARDSAGDTEAFF | TGCAGTGCTAGAGATTCGGCAGGGGACACTGAAGCTTTCTTT
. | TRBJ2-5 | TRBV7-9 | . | CASSFPLEALVQETQYF | TGTGCCAGCAGCTTCCCTCTTGAGGCCCTGGTCCAAGAGACCCAGTACTTC
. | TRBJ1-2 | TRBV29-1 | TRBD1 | CSVGRDRGYDGHTF | TGCAGCGTTGGACGGGACAGGGGTTACGATGGCCACACCTTC
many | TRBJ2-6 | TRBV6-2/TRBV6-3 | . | CASSYGGSGANVLTF | TGTGCCAGCAGTTACGGGGGCTCTGGGGCCAACGTCCTGACTTTC
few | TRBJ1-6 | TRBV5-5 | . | CASSGQTGSSYNSPLHF | TGTGCCAGCAGCGGACAAACAGGGAGCTCCTATAATTCACCCCTCCACTTT
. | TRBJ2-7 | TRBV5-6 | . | CASSSADKPHEQYF | TGTGCCAGCAGCTCGGCGGACAAGCCCCACGAGCAGTACTTC
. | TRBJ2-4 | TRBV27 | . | CASRPNGGNIQYF | TGTGCCAGCAGGCCAAATGGGGGAAACATTCAGTACTTC
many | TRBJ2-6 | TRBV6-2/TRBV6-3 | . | CASSFSGSGANVLTF | TGCGCCAGCAGCTTCTCGGGCTCTGGGGCCAACGTCCTGACTTTC
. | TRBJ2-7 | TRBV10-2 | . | CASSEARGGYEQYF | TGCGCCAGCAGTGAGGCCAGGGGGGGATACGAGCAGTACTTC
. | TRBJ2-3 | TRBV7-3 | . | CASSLTGARSTDTQYF | TGTGCCAGCAGCTTAACGGGGGCGCGGAGCACAGATACGCAGTATTTT
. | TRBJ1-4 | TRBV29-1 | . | CSVGPSAEKLFF | TGCAGCGTTGGGCCCTCAGCCGAAAAACTGTTTTTT
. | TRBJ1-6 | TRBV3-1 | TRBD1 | CASSHRRQGAASPLHF | TGTGCCAGCAGCCACCGAAGACAGGGGGCGGCTTCACCCCTCCACTTT
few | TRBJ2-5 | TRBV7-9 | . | CASSLVEGRTQYF | TGTGCCAGCAGCTTAGTCGAGGGGAGGACCCAGTACTTC